The sequence of this T cell receptor (beta chain) was determined in a study of shared clonotypes between healthy human individuals. Broader study findings: Researchers sampled blood only, noting tissue repertoires likely differ. Sharing across four donors was seen in approximately 5.2% of naive CD4 clonotypes. Incompleteness in sorted-subset sequencing, despite large depth, was shown by rarefaction.

About this clone: The antigen remains undetermined.

The input for sorted-subset replicate PCRs was about 210 ng DNA, some 30,000 T cell genomes. Profiling relied on immunoSEQ multiplex PCR, and the TCRdb table lists in-frame clones only, not all of them. This table has 950,000 to 1,300,000 clones, about 74% appearing once. The sample taken for sequencing was memory CD4+ T cells sorted from blood. Sample subset: CD45RA-negative fraction. This TCR came from a man aged 18 to 30 in good health.

The chain's CDR3 is CASSMDQGDGSPLHF. CDR3 DNA: TGTGCCAGTAGTATGGATCAGGGTGACGGTTCACCCCTCCACTTT. The rearrangement links TRBV19 to TRBJ1-6, with D maybe TRBD1 (5 bases). The CDR3 covers 15 residues. Germline V gene data show CDR1 as LNHDA and CDR2 as SQIVND (reference sequence). Trimming cost V 3 bases and J 9 bases, with 15 bases left between them.